What follows are 25 T cell receptor beta chains derived from one specimen sequenced in a study of radiotherapy plus CTLA-4 blockade in lung cancer. TCRdb's copy holds only in-frame clones and misses some; the assay was immunoSEQ multiplex PCR. The sample consists of 35,000 to 55,000 clones, about 70% of them appearing once. Sequenced material: peripheral blood, taken from a patient treated with radiotherapy plus ipilimumab. The source of these receptors is a human donor with non-small cell lung cancer who had a partial response to radiotherapy plus ipilimumab.

The chain couples TRBV5-1 to TRBJ2-7; 10 positions match TRBD2. This CDR3 contains 14 residues. The J segment lost 4 bases and the V segment lost 0 bases, leaving 1 base of the junction unmatched. Per the germline V gene, CDR1 is SGHRS and CDR2 is YFSETQ. The CDR3 DNA is TGCGCCAGCAGCTTGGTTAGCGGGGGGTACGAGCAGTACTTC. Amino acid sequence: CASSLVSGGYEQYF.

As DNA, the CDR3 is TGCGCCAGTTCGAAGGTACAGGGCATGAACAATGAGCAGTTCTTC. It translates to CASSKVQGMNNEQFF. V is TRBV5-1 and J is TRBJ2-1; a possible D gene is TRBD1 (6 bases). The V gene's germline CDR1 is SGHRS and CDR2 YFSETQ. V lost 8 bases and J 5 bases, leaving 20 bases between the germline ends. The CDR3 contains 15 residues.

This chain connects TRBV6-5 to TRBJ2-3; D is perhaps TRBD2 (5 bases). Trimming stripped 9 bases from V and 1 base from J, with 14 bases between. The CDR3 has 14 residues. The germline V gene has CDR1 MNHEY and CDR2 SVGAGI. The CDR3 nucleotides read TGTGCCAGGGCCGGGGTCCTCGGCACAGATACGCAGTATTTT. This encodes CARAGVLGTDTQYF.

This chain joins TRBV9 and TRBJ2-1; tentatively, D is TRBD2 (5 bases). The CDR3 contains 14 residues. CDR1 and CDR2 (germline): SGDLS, YYNGEE. V was clipped by 0 bases and J by 8 bases, with 12 bases between them. The CDR3 DNA is TGTGCCAGCAGCGTAGAGGATTTGAGGGATGAGCAGTTCTTC. Its translation is CASSVEDLRDEQFF.

This rearrangement joins TRBV5-1 to TRBJ2-7; D call uncertain. V lost 1 base to trimming and J lost 8 bases, with 16 bases between them. The CDR3 totals 14 residues. Germline V gene lookup returns CDR1 SGHRS and CDR2 YFSETQ. The DNA of the CDR3 is TGCGCCAGCAGCTTGTCTCCGGAGTCGAAGCAGCAGTACTTC. This translates into CASSLSPESKQQYF.

J is TRBJ2-5 and V is TRBV5-1; D not resolved. V was shortened by 7 bases and J by 2 bases, with 9 bases between the two germline ends. Germline V gene data show CDR1 as SGHRS and CDR2 as YFSETQ. The CDR3 loop spans 12 amino acids. CDR3 amino acids: CASRYAQETQYF. The CDR3 nucleotides read TGCGCCAGCCGGTATGCTCAAGAGACCCAGTACTTC. Full variable domain (missing parts from reference TRBV5-1 and TRBJ2-5): KAGVTQTPRYLIKTRGQQVTLSCSPISGHRSVSWYQQTPGQGLQFLFEYFSETQRNKGNFPGRFSGRQFSNSRSEMNVSTLELGDSALYLCASRYAQETQYFGPGTRLLVL.

The chain carries TRBV11-2 and TRBJ2-6, with a possible D match to TRBD2 (6 bases). CDR3 length: 19 residues. V gave up 3 bases and J gave up 3 bases, with 21 bases separating them. Germline values: CDR1 SGHAT, CDR2 FQNNGV. The CDR3 protein is CASSFGGTIFVSGANVLTF. The DNA for the CDR3 is TGTGCCAGCAGCTTTGGGGGGACCATTTTCGTAAGTGGGGCCAACGTCCTGACTTTC.

This clone was seen only a few times. The chain has TRBV7-2 and TRBJ2-7; TRBD2 aligns across 13 bases. This CDR3 contains 18 residues. With V trimmed by 4 bases and J by 7 bases, 16 bases remained unmatched. The germline V gene has CDR1 SGHTA and CDR2 FQGNSA. The chain's CDR3 is CASSSAVKGLAGLGEQYF. CDR3 DNA: TGTGCCAGCAGCTCAGCCGTAAAGGGACTAGCGGGGCTGGGTGAGCAGTACTTC.

The chain joins TRBV6-1 to TRBJ1-2, with 12 bases fitting TRBD1. Trimming removed 5 bases from V and 7 bases from J; junction bases left unmatched: 8. Per the germline V gene, CDR1 is MNHNS and CDR2 is SASEGT. CDR3 size: 15 residues. In DNA, the CDR3 is TGTGCCAGCAGTAAGACCGGGACAGGGGGCCTTGGCTACACCTTC. Translating gives CASSKTGTGGLGYTF.

CDR3 in amino acids: CASCTDRGRELFF. In nucleotides, the CDR3 is TGCGCCAGCTGTACTGACAGGGGCCGGGAGCTGTTTTTT. J is TRBJ2-2 and V is TRBV5-1, with 8 bases aligning to TRBD1. With V trimmed by 7 bases and J by 9 bases, 8 bases remained unmatched. From germline, CDR1 is SGHRS and CDR2 YFSETQ. The CDR3 contains 13 residues. The variable domain in full, completed from reference TRBV5-1 and TRBJ2-2, reads KAGVTQTPRYLIKTRGQQVTLSCSPISGHRSVSWYQQTPGQGLQFLFEYFSETQRNKGNFPGRFSGRQFSNSRSEMNVSTLELGDSALYLCASCTDRGRELFFGEGSRLTVL.

This clone is categorized as medium-sized. The rearrangement uses TRBV18 and TRBJ2-5; D not certain. The CDR3 sequence is 12 residues long. Germline values: CDR1 KGHSH, CDR2 LQKENI. Trimming cost V 2 bases and J 3 bases, with 4 bases left between them. The CDR3, as DNA: TGTGCCAGCTCACCATTCGAAGAGACCCAGTACTTC. Translated, it gives CASSPFEETQYF.

The rearrangement joins TRBV6-5 to TRBJ1-1; 8 bases agree with TRBD1. The CDR3 consists of 13 residues. CDR1 and CDR2 from the germline V gene are MNHEY and SVGAGI. Trimming at V came to 6 bases and at J to 4 bases, leaving 4 bases not matched to a gene. This CDR3 reads CASSHTGGTEAFF. The CDR3 DNA reads as TGTGCCAGCAGCCATACAGGGGGCACTGAAGCTTTCTTT.

The chain joins TRBV11-2 to TRBJ2-3; possibly TRBD2 for D (6 bases). Trimming removed 1 base at V and 4 bases at J, with 9 bases between. Per the germline V gene, CDR1 is SGHAT and CDR2 is FQNNGV. This CDR3 has 14 amino acids. In DNA form, the CDR3 reads TGTGCCAGCAGCTTAGCGGGAGTCTCAGATACGCAGTATTTT. It translates to CASSLAGVSDTQYF.

The chain is built from TRBV7-8 and TRBJ1-1; 8 bases map to TRBD1. V was pared by 9 bases and J by 4 bases, with 4 bases of the junction left unmatched. The CDR3 sequence is 12 residues long. Germline V CDR1 and CDR2: SGHVS, FQNEAQ. This CDR3 is CASQGAGTEAFF. CDR3 nucleotides: TGTGCCAGTCAGGGGGCTGGCACTGAAGCTTTCTTT.

The rearrangement uses TRBV5-8 and TRBJ1-1, with TRBD1 matching over 9 bases. Trimming removed 5 bases from V and 5 bases from J; junction bases left unmatched: 13. The germline gives CDR1 SGHTS, CDR2 YDEGEE. The CDR3 runs 16 residues. The CDR3 is CASSLHDRGSRTEAFF. The CDR3 nucleotides are TGTGCCAGCAGTTTGCACGACAGGGGGAGTCGAACTGAAGCTTTCTTT.

This chain uses TRBV4-3 with TRBJ1-1, with a weak D call TRBD1 (5 bases). Germline values: CDR1 LGHNA, CDR2 YSLEER. Between the trimmed V and J ends, which lost 2 bases and 3 bases, there was a span of 13 bases. The CDR3 covers 15 residues. The CDR3 loop is CASSQSDRRDTEAFF. The DNA of the CDR3 is TGCGCCAGCAGCCAATCCGACAGAAGGGACACTGAAGCTTTCTTT.

The chain links TRBV5-1 to TRBJ2-5; no clear D. Trimming removed 5 bases from V and 1 base from J, with 6 bases in between. CDR1 and CDR2 from the germline V gene are SGHRS and YFSETQ. The CDR3 runs 12 residues. The CDR3 is CASSRGQETQYF. CDR3 nucleotides: TGCGCCAGCAGTAGAGGCCAAGAGACCCAGTACTTC.

The V gene is TRBV2, the J gene TRBJ2-2; possible D gene TRBD1, 5 bases. The CDR3 extends over 13 amino acids. Germline CDR1 is SNHLY and CDR2 is FYNNEI. V was trimmed by 6 bases and J by 3 bases, leaving 8 bases between them. The CDR3 region has the DNA TGTGCCAGCAGACAGGAGCACACCGGGGAGCTGTTTTTT. It is translated as CASRQEHTGELFF.

The genes are TRBV19 and TRBJ2-1, with 11 bases aligning to TRBD1. Losses at the gene ends were 8 bases for V and 10 bases for J; bases not matched to a gene: 13. Germline lookup yields CDR1 LNHDA and CDR2 SQIVND (reference sequence). This CDR3 spans 15 amino acids. The CDR3 sequence is CASGTLGQGAAEQFF. The CDR3 nucleotides are TGTGCCAGTGGCACCCTTGGACAGGGGGCTGCGGAGCAGTTCTTC.

The chain employs TRBV6-4 and TRBJ2-2; 8 bases agree with TRBD1. The V gene's germline CDR1 is MRHNA and CDR2 SNTAGT. The ends lost 1 base at V and 8 bases at J; junction bases unmatched: 9. The CDR3 has 16 amino acids. CDR3 amino acids: CASSDWNTGGRGELFF. CDR3 coding DNA: TGTGCCAGCAGTGACTGGAATACAGGGGGAAGAGGGGAGCTGTTTTTT.

V is TRBV18 and J is TRBJ1-1, with 9 bases lining up with TRBD1. Germline values: CDR1 KGHSH, CDR2 LQKENI. This CDR3 comprises 14 residues. The ends lost 4 bases at V and 4 bases at J; junction bases unmatched: 4. CDR3 protein: CASSHTGGRTEAFF. The CDR3 DNA is TGTGCCAGCTCACATACAGGGGGCCGCACTGAAGCTTTCTTT. The variable domain in full, with the rest retrieved from reference TRBV18 and TRBJ1-1, is NAGVMQNPRHLVRRRGQEARLRCSPMKGHSHVYWYRQLPEEGLKFMVYLQKENIIDESGMPKERFSAEFPKEGPSILRIQQVVRGDSAAYFCASSHTGGRTEAFFGQGTRLTVV.

The rearrangement joins TRBV19 to TRBJ2-1, with TRBD2 as a possible D gene (7 bases). Germline V gene lookup returns CDR1 LNHDA and CDR2 SQIVND (reference sequence). CDR3 length: 15 amino acids. The V end was cut by 4 bases, the J end by 9 bases, with 19 bases between. The CDR3 loop reads CASSRSRGAGSEQFF. The DNA for the CDR3 is TGTGCCAGTAGTAGGTCCCGGGGGGCGGGTAGTGAGCAGTTCTTC.

The gene calls are TRBV9 and TRBJ2-7; the match to TRBD1 covers 8 bases. Germline CDR1 reads SGDLS; CDR2 reads YYNGEE. The CDR3 length is 13 residues. V trimming: 3 bases; J trimming: 4 bases; junction bases outside the gene matches: 3. DNA for the CDR3: TGTGCCAGCAGCGGTGGGACAGGATACGAGCAGTACTTC. Translation: CASSGGTGYEQYF.

The genes are TRBV6-5 and TRBJ2-7; TRBD1 agrees at 9 bases. CDR3 length: 14 amino acids. CDR1 MNHEY and CDR2 SVGAGI come from the germline V gene. J gave up 5 bases and V 6 bases, and 8 bases lay outside the gene matches. The CDR3 DNA is TGTGCCAGCAGCTCCGGGACAGGGTGGCACGAGCAGTACTTC. Encoded protein: CASSSGTGWHEQYF.

This clone was detected once. The chain combines TRBV4-1 with TRBJ1-1, with D possibly matching TRBD1 (5 bases). This CDR3 contains 17 residues. The V and J ends lost 4 bases and 0 bases respectively, with 18 bases between them. CDR1 is MGHRA and CDR2 is YSYEKL in the germline V gene. The CDR3 nucleotides are TGCGCCAGCAGCCCAAAGGGCCCCCGGGGGATGAACACTGAAGCTTTCTTT. As protein: CASSPKGPRGMNTEAFF.